Sequencing of this T cell receptor beta chain was carried out in a study of cytomegalovirus exposure and HLA in healthy donors. The PCR contained 60 Vbeta and 13 Jbeta primers. Original processing methods: Unique TCR beta chains numbered 80 million to 95 million in a later analysis, with around 10 million shared. Generated by immunoSEQ multiplex PCR, the TCRdb table keeps only in-frame clones and is missing some. That table supplies the V and J calls and clone size; D and trimming were determined from the DNA. The sample consists of 100,000 to 150,000 clones, less than 80% of them appearing once. Germline assignment: CDR1 LGHNA and CDR2 YNFKEQ. The CDR3 extends over 15 amino acids. V shed 0 bases and J shed 4 bases, with 12 bases lying between them. Study-wide findings and caveats: In a later analysis, productive TCRs from donors in an Asian-associated ancestry cluster reportedly carried fewer N-insertions than the cohort mean.

Note on this clone: Its antigen remains unidentified.

The TCR was taken from a man between 25 and 39 years old in good health and CMV-seronegative. The chain combines TRBV4-2 with TRBJ1-1; no clear D gene. The specimen sequenced was PBMCs. The CDR3 spells CASSQEKGGPTEAFF. Here the CDR3 DNA reads TGTGCCAGCAGCCAAGAAAAGGGAGGACCCACTGAAGCTTTCTTT.